This TCR beta chain was sequenced for a study of blood T cells in healthy people across ages. General study points: Diversity estimated from one million T cells was considered an underestimate.

They isolated at least 6 million PBMCs from each sample. The use of a sample-barcoded 5' primer and a J-beta primer mix characterized a second PCR of about 6 to 11 cycles. TCRdb itself ran the 5' RACE reads through MiXCR, one entry per CDR3 protein. Of more than 1,000,000 distinct CDR3 sequences listed, almost 25% are singletons. Trimming shortened V by 3 bases and J by 2 bases, and 10 bases separated the two germline ends. This CDR3 spans 14 amino acids. Germline V gene sequence: CDR1 LNHNV, CDR2 YYDKDF (reference sequence). This clonotype was observed a few times. Its antigen remains unknown. In addition, the sample was reused for a study of T cells of mothers and their children. This second study says: Researchers report slightly higher, though non-significant, overlap in related mother-child pairs than in unrelated pairs.

This chain uses TRBV15 with TRBJ1-1; D unclear. Material for sequencing was blood. The TCR was taken from a girl aged 2-10 years in good health. Here the CDR3 DNA reads TGTGCCACCAGCAGGACGGATTCTAACACTGAAGCTTTCTTT. It codes for CATSRTDSNTEAFF.